A selection of T cell receptor beta chains follows, all from one sample in a study of human T cells and chemical hapten exposure. Each CDR3 protein is one row after TCRdb ran MiXCR on the RACE reads. The sample carries under 200,000 distinct CDR3 sequences, about 15% recorded once. Sequencing was performed on whole blood, taken in connection with sensitization to the hapten diphenylcyclopropenone (DPC). These receptors came from a woman aged 25-40 years with alopecia areata. Some clones in this sample may be carry-over from other donors' samples. Both conserved end residues are part of each CDR3. A D gene is named only where the DNA matches it firmly. For some rows the clone size is stated as once, few or many, or as a class when expanded; others skip it.

d_call: TRBD1; j_call: TRBJ2-7; v_call: TRBV5-1; clone_size: few; cdr3_nt: TGCGCCAGCAGCCTGGACAGGGGTGCCTCCTACGAGCAGTACTTC; cdr3_aa: CASSLDRGASYEQYF
d_call: TRBD1; j_call: TRBJ2-1; v_call: TRBV10-3; clone_size: -; cdr3_nt: TGTGCCATCAGCCGGGACAGCAGGAATGAGCAGTTCTTC; cdr3_aa: CAISRDSRNEQFF
d_call: TRBD2; j_call: TRBJ2-7; v_call: TRBV5-1; clone_size: few; cdr3_nt: TGCGCCAGCAGCTTGGAACTAGCGGGGAGCGCGCAGTACTTC; cdr3_aa: CASSLELAGSAQYF
d_call: -; j_call: TRBJ1-2; v_call: TRBV29-1; clone_size: few; cdr3_nt: TGCAGCGTTGGACAGGCTAAGGGCTACACCTTC; cdr3_aa: CSVGQAKGYTF
d_call: TRBD1; j_call: TRBJ1-2; v_call: TRBV5-5; clone_size: few; cdr3_nt: TGTGCCAGCAGCTGGGGGACAGGGTATGGCTACACCTTC; cdr3_aa: CASSWGTGYGYTF
d_call: -; j_call: TRBJ2-1; v_call: TRBV6-2/TRBV6-3; clone_size: -; cdr3_nt: TGTGCCAGCTGCCCTTCCGGGACGTCGGATGAGCAGTTCTTC; cdr3_aa: CASCPSGTSDEQFF
d_call: -; j_call: TRBJ1-2; v_call: TRBV10-3; clone_size: -; cdr3_nt: TGTGCCATCAGACCCGCCTTACAGGGTCTTAACTATGGCTACACCTTC; cdr3_aa: CAIRPALQGLNYGYTF
d_call: -; j_call: TRBJ1-1; v_call: TRBV7-2; clone_size: many; cdr3_nt: TGTGCCAGCAGCTTAGGGAGTTTGGGGAACACTGAAGCTTTCTTT; cdr3_aa: CASSLGSLGNTEAFF
d_call: -; j_call: TRBJ1-5; v_call: TRBV6-4; clone_size: many; cdr3_nt: TGTGCCAGCAGTGAAGGACCGTATCAGCCCCAGCATTTT; cdr3_aa: CASSEGPYQPQHF
d_call: TRBD1; j_call: TRBJ1-1; v_call: TRBV12-3/TRBV12-4; clone_size: many; cdr3_nt: TGTGCCAGCAGTTTAGCGATGATGCAGGGGGCAGGGTACACTGAAGCTTTCTTT; cdr3_aa: CASSLAMMQGAGYTEAFF
d_call: TRBD1; j_call: TRBJ1-3; v_call: TRBV6-6; clone_size: few; cdr3_nt: TGTGCCAGCAGTCGGGGGACAGGGGGCTCTGGAAACACCATATATTTT; cdr3_aa: CASSRGTGGSGNTIYF
d_call: -; j_call: TRBJ2-2; v_call: TRBV5-4; clone_size: -; cdr3_nt: TGTGCCAGCACCCAGGGGGGTTTTACCGGGGAGCTGTTTTTT; cdr3_aa: CASTQGGFTGELFF
d_call: TRBD1; j_call: TRBJ2-2; v_call: TRBV5-1; clone_size: few; cdr3_nt: TGCGCCAGCAGCCACGGGACAGGGACCGGGGAGCTGTTTTTT; cdr3_aa: CASSHGTGTGELFF
d_call: TRBD1; j_call: TRBJ1-2; v_call: TRBV12-3/TRBV12-4; clone_size: many; cdr3_nt: TGTGCCAGCAGCCCTACCCAGGGGGTCGCAGGGAGGAGGAACTATGGCTACACCTTC; cdr3_aa: CASSPTQGVAGRRNYGYTF
d_call: TRBD1; j_call: TRBJ2-3; v_call: TRBV5-1; clone_size: -; cdr3_nt: TGCGCCAGCAGCCCGGGACAGATCACAGATACGCAGTATTTT; cdr3_aa: CASSPGQITDTQYF
d_call: TRBD1; j_call: TRBJ1-1; v_call: TRBV27; clone_size: many; cdr3_nt: TGTGCCAGCAGTTTTACCCGGACAGGGGCGACGAACACTGAAGCTTTCTTT; cdr3_aa: CASSFTRTGATNTEAFF
d_call: TRBD1; j_call: TRBJ2-1; v_call: TRBV7-3; clone_size: -; cdr3_nt: TGTGCCAGCAGCTTACCCGGACAGGGCAATGAGCAGTTCTTC; cdr3_aa: CASSLPGQGNEQFF
d_call: TRBD2; j_call: TRBJ2-7; v_call: TRBV30; clone_size: -; cdr3_nt: TGTGCCTGGAGTCGGGGGGACGAGCAGTACTTC; cdr3_aa: CAWSRGDEQYF
d_call: -; j_call: TRBJ2-7; v_call: TRBV20-1; clone_size: -; cdr3_nt: TGCAGTGCTATAGGGGTAAGGAGGGATTCCTACGAGCAGTACTTC; cdr3_aa: CSAIGVRRDSYEQYF
d_call: -; j_call: TRBJ1-1; v_call: TRBV6-5; clone_size: many; cdr3_nt: TGTGCCAGCAGCGTAGAAGGACGAGCTTTCTTT; cdr3_aa: CASSVEGRAFF
d_call: TRBD1; j_call: TRBJ2-5; v_call: TRBV6-2/TRBV6-3; clone_size: many; cdr3_nt: TGTGCCAGCAGTCCGGGACAGAGACAAGAGACCCAGTACTTC; cdr3_aa: CASSPGQRQETQYF
d_call: -; j_call: TRBJ2-5; v_call: TRBV28; clone_size: many; cdr3_nt: TGTGCCAGCAGTTCCCCAGCGCAGACCTGGACCCAGTACTTC; cdr3_aa: CASSSPAQTWTQYF
d_call: -; j_call: TRBJ2-1; v_call: TRBV10-3; clone_size: few; cdr3_nt: TGTGCCATCACTGGGAACCCAGACAATGAGCAGTTCTTC; cdr3_aa: CAITGNPDNEQFF
d_call: -; j_call: TRBJ2-3; v_call: TRBV29-1; clone_size: -; cdr3_nt: TGCAGCGTTAGACAGAACACGCAGTATTTT; cdr3_aa: CSVRQNTQYF
d_call: -; j_call: TRBJ2-1; v_call: TRBV11-2; clone_size: -; cdr3_nt: TGTGCCAGCAGCCAGGCCCCTGAGCAGTTCTTC; cdr3_aa: CASSQAPEQFF
d_call: -; j_call: TRBJ1-2; v_call: TRBV20-1; clone_size: few; cdr3_nt: TGCAGTGCTAGAGAACAGAATTTTAACTATGGCTACACCTTC; cdr3_aa: CSAREQNFNYGYTF
d_call: TRBD1; j_call: TRBJ1-1; v_call: TRBV2; clone_size: -; cdr3_nt: TGTGCCAGCAGTGAGGGGACAGGGGGAGCGGTAGCTTTCTTT; cdr3_aa: CASSEGTGGAVAFF
d_call: TRBD2; j_call: TRBJ2-2; v_call: TRBV5-1; clone_size: -; cdr3_nt: TGCGCCAGCAGCTCTAGCGGGGGGATTCCCACCGGGGAGCTGTTTTTT; cdr3_aa: CASSSSGGIPTGELFF
d_call: TRBD1; j_call: TRBJ2-2; v_call: TRBV20-1; clone_size: -; cdr3_nt: TGCAGTGCTTTCAGGGGGCAGAACACCGGGGAGCTGTTTTTT; cdr3_aa: CSAFRGQNTGELFF
d_call: -; j_call: TRBJ2-7; v_call: TRBV9; clone_size: -; cdr3_nt: TGTGCCAGCAGCGTAGATCTAAACGCCTACGAGCAGTACTTC; cdr3_aa: CASSVDLNAYEQYF
d_call: TRBD2; j_call: TRBJ2-1; v_call: TRBV5-1; clone_size: -; cdr3_nt: TGCGCCAGCACCCTCCGGACTAGCGGGATTAGCTCCTACAATGAGCAGTTCTTC; cdr3_aa: CASTLRTSGISSYNEQFF
d_call: TRBD2; j_call: TRBJ2-2; v_call: TRBV2; clone_size: few; cdr3_nt: TGTGCCAGCATGCAGGGAGGGACCGGGGAGCTGTTTTTT; cdr3_aa: CASMQGGTGELFF
d_call: -; j_call: TRBJ2-6; v_call: TRBV3-1; clone_size: few; cdr3_nt: TGTGCCAGCAGCCGGAAAGGGACCGGGGCCAACGTCCTGACTTTC; cdr3_aa: CASSRKGTGANVLTF
d_call: TRBD1; j_call: TRBJ1-2; v_call: TRBV3-1; clone_size: few; cdr3_nt: TGTGCCAGCAGCCTAGCGGGACAGGGAAACTATGGCTACACCTTC; cdr3_aa: CASSLAGQGNYGYTF
d_call: -; j_call: TRBJ1-1; v_call: TRBV12-3/TRBV12-4; clone_size: many; cdr3_nt: TGTGCCAGCAGTTTACAACAGGTGGGGACTGAAGCTTTCTTT; cdr3_aa: CASSLQQVGTEAFF
d_call: -; j_call: TRBJ2-7; v_call: TRBV28; clone_size: many; cdr3_nt: TGTGCCAGCAGTCTAAACTCCTACGAGCAGTACTTC; cdr3_aa: CASSLNSYEQYF
d_call: -; j_call: TRBJ2-7; v_call: TRBV7-9; clone_size: many; cdr3_nt: TGTGCCAGCAGCAAACCCCTGGGGGAGCAGTACTTC; cdr3_aa: CASSKPLGEQYF
d_call: -; j_call: TRBJ2-3; v_call: TRBV19; clone_size: few; cdr3_nt: TGTGCCAGTAGTATGGGGCAAGGGGATACGCAGTATTTT; cdr3_aa: CASSMGQGDTQYF
d_call: -; j_call: TRBJ1-2; v_call: TRBV7-9; clone_size: many; cdr3_nt: TGTGCCAGCACCCAATTGGACGGCGATGGCTACACCTTC; cdr3_aa: CASTQLDGDGYTF
d_call: -; j_call: TRBJ2-1; v_call: TRBV11-2; clone_size: -; cdr3_nt: TGTGCCAGCAGCTCATTACAGGGTAATGTGATCCGTGAGCAGTTCTTC; cdr3_aa: CASSSLQGNVIREQFF
d_call: -; j_call: TRBJ1-6; v_call: TRBV6-1; clone_size: few; cdr3_nt: TGTGCCAGCAGTGAAGGGTCCCAGAGCTCCTATAATTCACCCCTCCACTTT; cdr3_aa: CASSEGSQSSYNSPLHF
d_call: -; j_call: TRBJ2-3; v_call: TRBV18; clone_size: few; cdr3_nt: TGTGCCAGCTCAGCGCGTTCCGGGACGTACAGCACAGATACGCAGTATTTT; cdr3_aa: CASSARSGTYSTDTQYF
d_call: -; j_call: TRBJ2-2; v_call: TRBV5-3; clone_size: -; cdr3_nt: -; cdr3_aa: CARSRSGGRVRTPGSCFF
d_call: -; j_call: TRBJ2-1; v_call: TRBV4-3; clone_size: many; cdr3_nt: TGCGCCAGCAGCCAAGAGTTCGGGGGTTACTCCTACAATGAGCAGTTCTTC; cdr3_aa: CASSQEFGGYSYNEQFF
d_call: TRBD1; j_call: TRBJ2-3; v_call: TRBV28; clone_size: few; cdr3_nt: TGTGCCAGCAGTTTACAGGGGGCGCGTAATACGCAGTATTTT; cdr3_aa: CASSLQGARNTQYF
d_call: -; j_call: TRBJ2-2; v_call: TRBV20-1; clone_size: -; cdr3_nt: TGCAGTGCTAGAGATACAGGGAGGGCAGCCGGGGAGCTGTTTTTT; cdr3_aa: CSARDTGRAAGELFF
d_call: -; j_call: TRBJ2-7; v_call: TRBV5-6; clone_size: many; cdr3_nt: TGTGCCAGCAGCTTAGCCGGCTCCTACGAGCAGTACTTC; cdr3_aa: CASSLAGSYEQYF
d_call: -; j_call: TRBJ1-6; v_call: TRBV6-2/TRBV6-3; clone_size: many; cdr3_nt: TGTGCCAGCAGTTCTTCTGGAGGGAGGGATTCACCCCTCCACTTT; cdr3_aa: CASSSSGGRDSPLHF
d_call: TRBD1; j_call: TRBJ2-7; v_call: TRBV6-2/TRBV6-3; clone_size: few; cdr3_nt: TGTGCCACCCGACGTGGGACAGGGAACTACGAGCAGTACTTC; cdr3_aa: CATRRGTGNYEQYF
d_call: TRBD2; j_call: TRBJ2-7; v_call: TRBV27; clone_size: few; cdr3_nt: TGTGCCAGCAGTTTAGGCGGGGGGGCCTACGAGCAGTACTTC; cdr3_aa: CASSLGGGAYEQYF
d_call: -; j_call: TRBJ2-1; v_call: TRBV5-4; clone_size: few; cdr3_nt: TGTGCCAGCAGCCAACCGAAGACGGGAAGCTCCTACAATGAGCAGTTCTTC; cdr3_aa: CASSQPKTGSSYNEQFF
d_call: -; j_call: TRBJ2-3; v_call: TRBV27; clone_size: few; cdr3_nt: TGTGCCAGCAGCTCTAGAGCCACTAGCACAGATACGCAGTATTTT; cdr3_aa: CASSSRATSTDTQYF
d_call: TRBD2; j_call: TRBJ2-7; v_call: TRBV12-3/TRBV12-4; clone_size: many; cdr3_nt: TGTGCCAGCAGTTTCGGGACTAGCGGGAGCTACGAGCAGTACTTC; cdr3_aa: CASSFGTSGSYEQYF